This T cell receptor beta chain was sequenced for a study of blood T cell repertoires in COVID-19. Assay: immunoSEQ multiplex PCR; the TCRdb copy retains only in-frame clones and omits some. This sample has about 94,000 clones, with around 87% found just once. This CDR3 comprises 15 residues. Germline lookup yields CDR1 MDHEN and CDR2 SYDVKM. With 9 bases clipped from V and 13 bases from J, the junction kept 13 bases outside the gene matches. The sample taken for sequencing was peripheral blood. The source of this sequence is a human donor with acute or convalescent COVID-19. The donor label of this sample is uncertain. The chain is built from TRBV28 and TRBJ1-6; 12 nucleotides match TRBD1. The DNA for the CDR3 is TGTGCCAGTTCCCAGCCGGGACAGGGGGCTTTGCCCCTCCACTTT. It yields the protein CASSQPGQGALPLHF.